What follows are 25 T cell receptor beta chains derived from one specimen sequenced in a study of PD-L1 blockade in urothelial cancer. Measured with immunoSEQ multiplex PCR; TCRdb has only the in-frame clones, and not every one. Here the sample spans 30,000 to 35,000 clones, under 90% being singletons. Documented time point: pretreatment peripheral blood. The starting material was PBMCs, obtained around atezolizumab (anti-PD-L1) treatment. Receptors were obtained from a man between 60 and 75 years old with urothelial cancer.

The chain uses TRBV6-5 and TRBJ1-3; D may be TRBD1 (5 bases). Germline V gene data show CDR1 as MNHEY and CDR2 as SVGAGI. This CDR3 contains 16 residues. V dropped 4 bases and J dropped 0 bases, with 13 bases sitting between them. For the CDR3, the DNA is TGTGCCAGCAGTTCGTGGAGACAGAGCTCTGGAAACACCATATATTTT. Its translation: CASSSWRQSSGNTIYF.

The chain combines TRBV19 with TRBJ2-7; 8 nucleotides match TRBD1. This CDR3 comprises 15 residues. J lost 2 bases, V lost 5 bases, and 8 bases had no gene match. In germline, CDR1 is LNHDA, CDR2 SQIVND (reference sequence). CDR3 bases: TGTGCCAGTAGTCGTGACAGGGGCACGACCTACGAGCAGTACTTC. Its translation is CASSRDRGTTYEQYF.

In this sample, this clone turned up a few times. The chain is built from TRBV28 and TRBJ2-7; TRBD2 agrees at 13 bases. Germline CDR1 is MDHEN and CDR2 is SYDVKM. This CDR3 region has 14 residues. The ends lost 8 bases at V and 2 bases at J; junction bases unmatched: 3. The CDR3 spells CASEGLAGAYEQYF. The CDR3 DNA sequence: TGTGCCAGCGAAGGACTAGCGGGAGCCTACGAGCAGTACTTC. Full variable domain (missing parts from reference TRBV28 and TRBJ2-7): DVKVTQSSRYLVKRTGEKVFLECVQDMDHENMFWYRQDPGLGLRLIYFSYDVKMKEKGDIPEGYSVSREKKERFSLILESASTNQTSMYLCASEGLAGAYEQYFGPGTRLTVT.

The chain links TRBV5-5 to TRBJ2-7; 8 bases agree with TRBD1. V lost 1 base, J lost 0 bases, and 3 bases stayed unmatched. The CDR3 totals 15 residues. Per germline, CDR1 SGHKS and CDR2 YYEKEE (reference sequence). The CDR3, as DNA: TGTGCCAGCAGCTTGAGTGGACAGGGCTCCTACGAGCAGTACTTC. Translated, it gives CASSLSGQGSYEQYF.

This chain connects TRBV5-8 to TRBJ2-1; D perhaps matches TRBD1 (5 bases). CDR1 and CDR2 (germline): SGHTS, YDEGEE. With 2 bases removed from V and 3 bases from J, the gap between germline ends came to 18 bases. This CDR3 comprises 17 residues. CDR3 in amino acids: CASSLGLGPAGYNEQFF. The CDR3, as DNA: TGTGCCAGCAGCTTAGGTCTGGGGCCGGCCGGCTACAATGAGCAGTTCTTC.

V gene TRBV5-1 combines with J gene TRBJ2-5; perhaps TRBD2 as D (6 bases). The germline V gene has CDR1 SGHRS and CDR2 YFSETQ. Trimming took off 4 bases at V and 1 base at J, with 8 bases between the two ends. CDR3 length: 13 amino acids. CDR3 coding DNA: TGCGCCAGCAGCCGGGACTTCCAAGAGACCCAGTACTTC. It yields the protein CASSRDFQETQYF.

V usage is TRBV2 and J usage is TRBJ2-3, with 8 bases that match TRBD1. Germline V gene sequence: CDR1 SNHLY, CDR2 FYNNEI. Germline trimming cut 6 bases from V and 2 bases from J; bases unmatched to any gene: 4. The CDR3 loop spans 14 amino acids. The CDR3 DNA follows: TGTGCCAGCAGACGGGACAGGAACACAGATACGCAGTATTTT. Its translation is CASRRDRNTDTQYF. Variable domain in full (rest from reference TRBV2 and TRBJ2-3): EPEVTQTPSHQVTQMGQEVILRCVPISNHLYFYWYRQILGQKVEFLVSFYNNEISEKSEIFDDQFSVERPDGSNFTLKIRSTKLEDSAMYFCASRRDRNTDTQYFGPGTRLTVL.

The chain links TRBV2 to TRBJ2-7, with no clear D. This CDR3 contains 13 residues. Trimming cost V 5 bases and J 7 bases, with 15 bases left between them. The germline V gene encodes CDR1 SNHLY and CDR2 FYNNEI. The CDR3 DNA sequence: TGTGCCAGCAGTACCGATACCCTACGAGAGCAGTACTTC. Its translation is CASSTDTLREQYF.

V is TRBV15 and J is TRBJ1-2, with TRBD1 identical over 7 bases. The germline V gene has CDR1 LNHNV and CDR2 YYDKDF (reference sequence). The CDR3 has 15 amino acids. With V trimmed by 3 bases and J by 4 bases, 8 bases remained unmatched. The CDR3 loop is CATSSTDRMIYGYTF. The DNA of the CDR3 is TGTGCCACCAGCAGCACGGACAGGATGATCTATGGCTACACCTTC. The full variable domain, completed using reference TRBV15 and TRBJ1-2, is DAMVIQNPRYQVTQFGKPVTLSCSQTLNHNVMYWYQQKSSQAPKLLFHYYDKDFNNEADTPDNFQSRRPNTSFCFLDIRSPGLGDTAMYLCATSSTDRMIYGYTFGSGTRLTVV.

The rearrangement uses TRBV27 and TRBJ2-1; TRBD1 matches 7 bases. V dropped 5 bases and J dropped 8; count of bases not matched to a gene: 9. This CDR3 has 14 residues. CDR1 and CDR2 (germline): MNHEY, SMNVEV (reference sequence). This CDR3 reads CASSQQGQNDEQFF. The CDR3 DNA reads TGTGCCAGCAGTCAACAGGGACAGAACGATGAGCAGTTCTTC.

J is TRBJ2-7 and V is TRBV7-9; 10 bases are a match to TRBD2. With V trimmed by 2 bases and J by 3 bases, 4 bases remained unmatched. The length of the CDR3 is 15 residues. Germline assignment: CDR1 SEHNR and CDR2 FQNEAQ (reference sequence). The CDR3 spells CASSLSSGRGYEQYF. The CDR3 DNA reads TGTGCCAGCAGCTTATCTAGCGGGAGAGGCTACGAGCAGTACTTC.

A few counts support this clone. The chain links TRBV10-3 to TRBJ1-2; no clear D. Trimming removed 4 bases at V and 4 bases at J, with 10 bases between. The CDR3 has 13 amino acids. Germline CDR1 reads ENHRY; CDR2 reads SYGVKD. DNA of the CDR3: TGTGCCATCAGTGCTGACATGACCTATGGCTACACCTTC. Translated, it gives CAISADMTYGYTF.

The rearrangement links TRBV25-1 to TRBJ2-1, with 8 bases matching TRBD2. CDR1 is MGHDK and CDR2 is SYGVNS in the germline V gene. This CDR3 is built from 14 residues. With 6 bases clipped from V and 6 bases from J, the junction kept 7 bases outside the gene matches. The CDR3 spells CASSHAGGRNEQFF. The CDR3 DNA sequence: TGTGCCAGCAGCCACGCGGGAGGACGCAATGAGCAGTTCTTC.

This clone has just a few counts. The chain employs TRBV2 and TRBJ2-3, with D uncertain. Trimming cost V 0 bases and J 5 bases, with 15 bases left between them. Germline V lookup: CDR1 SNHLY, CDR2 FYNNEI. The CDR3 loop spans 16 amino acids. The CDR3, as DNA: TGTGCCAGCAGTGAAGCGCTTCCGCTAGACGGAGATACGCAGTATTTT. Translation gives CASSEALPLDGDTQYF.

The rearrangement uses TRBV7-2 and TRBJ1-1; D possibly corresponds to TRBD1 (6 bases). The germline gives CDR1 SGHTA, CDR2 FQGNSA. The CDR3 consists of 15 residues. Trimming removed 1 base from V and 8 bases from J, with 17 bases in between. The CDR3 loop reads CASSLVGGAIGEAFF. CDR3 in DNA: TGTGCCAGCAGCTTAGTAGGGGGGGCTATTGGGGAAGCTTTCTTT.

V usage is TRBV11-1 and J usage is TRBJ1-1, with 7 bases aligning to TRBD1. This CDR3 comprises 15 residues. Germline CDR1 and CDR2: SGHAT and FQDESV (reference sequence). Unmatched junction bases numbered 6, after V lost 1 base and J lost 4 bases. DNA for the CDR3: TGTGCCAGCAGCTTAGAAGAGGGGGCGGTCACTGAAGCTTTCTTT. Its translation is CASSLEEGAVTEAFF.

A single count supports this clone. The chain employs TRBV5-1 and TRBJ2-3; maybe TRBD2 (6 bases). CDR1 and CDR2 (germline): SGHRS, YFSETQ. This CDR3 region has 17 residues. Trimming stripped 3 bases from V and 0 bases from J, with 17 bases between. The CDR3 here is CASSSGTGGFSTDTQYF. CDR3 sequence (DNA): TGCGCCAGCAGCTCCGGGACCGGGGGTTTTAGCACAGATACGCAGTATTTT.

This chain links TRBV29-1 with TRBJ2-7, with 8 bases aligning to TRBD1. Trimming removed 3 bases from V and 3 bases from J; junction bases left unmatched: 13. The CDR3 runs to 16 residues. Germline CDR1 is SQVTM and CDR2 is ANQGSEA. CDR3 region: CSVEVLVGQGSYEQYF. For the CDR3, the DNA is TGCAGCGTTGAGGTTTTGGTTGGACAGGGAAGCTACGAGCAGTACTTC.

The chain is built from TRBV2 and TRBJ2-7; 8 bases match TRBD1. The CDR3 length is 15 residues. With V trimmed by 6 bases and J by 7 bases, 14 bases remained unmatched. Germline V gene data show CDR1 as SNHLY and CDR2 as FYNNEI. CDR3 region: CASRRQGAVSGEQYF. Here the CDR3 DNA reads TGTGCCAGCAGGCGGCAGGGGGCAGTCTCGGGGGAGCAGTACTTC.

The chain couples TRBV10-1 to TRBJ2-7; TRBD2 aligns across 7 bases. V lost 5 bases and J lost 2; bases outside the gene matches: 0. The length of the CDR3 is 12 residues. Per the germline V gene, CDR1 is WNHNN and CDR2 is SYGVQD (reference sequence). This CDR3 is CASSSGTYEQYF. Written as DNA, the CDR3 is TGCGCCAGCAGTAGCGGGACCTACGAGCAGTACTTC.

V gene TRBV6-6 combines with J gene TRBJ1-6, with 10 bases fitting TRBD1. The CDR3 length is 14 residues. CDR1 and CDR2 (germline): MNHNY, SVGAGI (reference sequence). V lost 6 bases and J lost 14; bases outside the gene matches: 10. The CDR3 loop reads CASRRGQGNYALHF. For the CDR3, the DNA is TGTGCCAGCAGAAGGGGACAGGGGAATTATGCCCTCCACTTT.

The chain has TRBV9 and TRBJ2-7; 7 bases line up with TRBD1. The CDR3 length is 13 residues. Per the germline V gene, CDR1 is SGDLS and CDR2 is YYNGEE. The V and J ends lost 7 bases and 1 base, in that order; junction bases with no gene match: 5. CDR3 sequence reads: CASGPTGSYEQYF. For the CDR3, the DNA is TGTGCCAGCGGGCCGACAGGGTCCTACGAGCAGTACTTC.

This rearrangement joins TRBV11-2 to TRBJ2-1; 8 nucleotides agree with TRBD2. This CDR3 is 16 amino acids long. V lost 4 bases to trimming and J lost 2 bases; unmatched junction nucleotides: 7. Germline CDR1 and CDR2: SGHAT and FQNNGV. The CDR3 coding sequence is TGTGCCAGCAGCTCGCGGTTGACTAGCGCCTACAATGAGCAGTTCTTC. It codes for CASSSRLTSAYNEQFF.

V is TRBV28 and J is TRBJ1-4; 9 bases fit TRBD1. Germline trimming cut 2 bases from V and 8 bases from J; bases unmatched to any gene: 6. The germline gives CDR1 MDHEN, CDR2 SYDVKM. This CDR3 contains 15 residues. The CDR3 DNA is TGTGCCAGCAGTTTAGTTACAGGGGGCGGAGAAAAACTGTTTTTT. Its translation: CASSLVTGGGEKLFF.

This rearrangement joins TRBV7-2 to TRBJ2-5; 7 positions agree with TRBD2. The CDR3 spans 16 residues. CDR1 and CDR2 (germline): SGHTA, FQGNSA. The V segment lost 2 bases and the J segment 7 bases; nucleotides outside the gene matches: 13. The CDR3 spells CASSLRLAGVWGTQYF. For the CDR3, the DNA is TGTGCCAGCAGCTTAAGGTTGGCGGGAGTTTGGGGGACCCAGTACTTC.